The 14 T cell receptor beta chains presented below share a single source sample, sequenced in a study of T cells in Graves' hyperthyroidism and ophthalmopathy. Amplification of TCR beta CDR3 regions was performed using RNA transcripts as template. TCR CDR3 underwent first-round RT-PCR with the HTBI primer set. TCRdb itself ran the multiplex PCR reads through MiXCR, one entry per CDR3 protein. The repertoire consists of under 700,000 distinct CDR3 sequences, with over 15% occurring once and the leading ten covering about 18%. Material: blood. The receptors shown here come from a woman under 30 with Graves' hyperthyroidism.

In this sample, this clonotype turned up a few times. This sequence joins TRBV6-2 or TRBV6-3 and TRBJ2-2, with TRBD1 identical over 7 bases. There are 18 residues in the CDR3. Germline V gene data show CDR1 as MNHEY and CDR2 as SVGEGT. J lost 4 bases, V lost 6 bases, and 17 bases had no gene match. CDR3 in amino acids: CASSRSTGLLVVTGELFF. In nucleotides, the CDR3 is TGTGCCAGCAGCCGTTCGACAGGGCTTCTAGTCGTCACCGGGGAGCTGTTTTTT.

This sequence joins TRBV28 and TRBJ2-1, with a tentative D call TRBD2 (6 bases). The CDR3 consists of 15 residues. From germline, CDR1 is MDHEN and CDR2 SYDVKM. Between the trimmed V and J ends, which lost 3 bases and 9 bases, there was a span of 18 bases. CDR3 coding DNA: TGTGCCAGCAGTTTTACACTAGCCCCCGTTGGTGAGCAGTTCTTC. This sequence encodes CASSFTLAPVGEQFF.

The sample holds many counts of this clonotype. The chain is built from TRBV2 and TRBJ1-5; the match to TRBD1 covers 8 bases. Germline values: CDR1 SNHLY, CDR2 FYNNEI. This CDR3 region has 13 residues. V was clipped by 6 bases and J by 9 bases; unmatched bases: 7. The CDR3 protein is CASRGTGLSPQHF. The CDR3 DNA reads TGTGCCAGCAGGGGGACAGGTCTATCGCCCCAGCATTTT.

The sample holds a few counts of this clonotype. This chain links TRBV6-1 with TRBJ2-2; TRBD1 aligns across 8 bases. Unmatched junction bases numbered 8, after V lost 8 bases and J lost 6 bases. There are 14 residues in the CDR3. The germline gives CDR1 MNHNS, CDR2 SASEGT. The CDR3: CASGQGAEAGELFF. The CDR3, as DNA: TGTGCCAGCGGCCAGGGGGCGGAAGCCGGGGAGCTGTTTTTT.

This clonotype was seen more than once but under ten times. This chain connects TRBV11-2 to TRBJ1-4; D remains unclear. Germline V gene data show CDR1 as SGHAT and CDR2 as FQNNGV. The V gene lost 0 bases and the J gene lost 2 bases, with 7 bases spanning the gap. This CDR3 is 15 amino acids long. The CDR3 protein is CASSLDRSTNEKLFF. The CDR3 DNA sequence: TGTGCCAGCAGCTTAGACAGGTCTACTAATGAAAAACTGTTTTTT.

This clonotype was seen many times. The chain recombines TRBV29-1 with TRBJ1-2; the D is unclear. The V gene's germline CDR1 is SQVTM and CDR2 ANQGSEA. V lost 3 bases, J lost 5 bases, and 13 bases lay in between. The CDR3 loop spans 13 amino acids. In DNA form, the CDR3 reads TGCAGCGTTGAGGGCCTAAATTATTATGGCTACACCTTC. Translated: CSVEGLNYYGYTF.

This clonotype has at least ten counts. The rearrangement uses TRBV12-3 or TRBV12-4 and TRBJ2-7; D is undetermined. CDR3 length: 13 amino acids. V lost 1 base, J lost 4 bases, and 8 bases lay in between. The CDR3 DNA is TGTGCCAGCAGTTTAGTCCAACATTACGAGCAGTACTTC. The encoded protein is CASSLVQHYEQYF.

The chain is built from TRBV5-1 and TRBJ2-1; possibly TRBD1 or TRBD2 for D (5 bases each). V lost 8 bases to trimming and J lost 5 bases, with 17 bases between them. Germline V lookup: CDR1 SGHRS, CDR2 YFSETQ. The CDR3 is made up of 14 amino acids. In DNA form, the CDR3 reads TGCGCCAGTAAAGCCGGGACGTCGAACAATGAGCAGTTCTTC. This codes for CASKAGTSNNEQFF.

This clonotype appeared a few times. The gene calls are TRBV5-1 and TRBJ2-7; a weak D match, TRBD1 (5 bases). Germline V gives CDR1 SGHRS, CDR2 YFSETQ. V dropped 4 bases and J dropped 2 bases, with 13 bases sitting between them. This CDR3 is built from 14 residues. DNA for the CDR3: TGCGCCAGCAGCCCATGGACATTGACCTACGAGCAGTACTTC. This codes for CASSPWTLTYEQYF.

This clonotype was recorded a few times. The V and J genes are TRBV6-4 and TRBJ2-2, with D perhaps matching TRBD1 (6 bases). Trimming stripped 2 bases from V and 3 bases from J, with 10 bases between. Germline CDR1 is MRHNA and CDR2 is SNTAGT. This CDR3 contains 15 residues. The CDR3 nucleotides read TGTGCCAGCAGTGACCAGGGGTTGGACACCGGGGAGCTGTTTTTT. It yields the protein CASSDQGLDTGELFF.

The chain recombines TRBV6-1 with TRBJ2-6, with D unclear. The V and J ends lost 6 bases and 0 bases respectively, with 9 bases between them. Germline CDR1 reads MNHNS; CDR2 reads SASEGT. The CDR3 has 15 amino acids. CDR3 in DNA: TGTGCCAGCAGCACTACAGTCTCTGGGGCCAACGTCCTGACTTTC. The encoded protein is CASSTTVSGANVLTF.

This chain uses TRBV9 with TRBJ2-3; weak D call: TRBD2 (6 bases). This CDR3 contains 16 residues. Germline V lookup: CDR1 SGDLS, CDR2 YYNGEE. V lost 4 bases and J 4 bases, leaving 19 bases between the germline ends. DNA for the CDR3: TGTGCCAGCAGCCCTCCGGGACTTTCGATGGCAGATACGCAGTATTTT. It translates to CASSPPGLSMADTQYF.

This clonotype has ten or more counts. The CDR3 reads CASRFTSRDIYYGTEAFF. The DNA of the CDR3 is TGTGCCAGCAGATTCACTAGCCGGGATATATATTATGGCACTGAAGCTTTCTTT. The V gene is TRBV7-2, the J gene TRBJ1-1, with unresolved D. V was shortened by 6 bases and J by 4 bases, with 27 bases between the two germline ends. The CDR3 is 18 amino acids. Germline-derived CDR1 and CDR2 are SGHTA and FQGNSA.

This chain links TRBV5-5 with TRBJ1-1, with D tentatively TRBD1 (6 bases). The V gene's germline CDR1 is SGHKS and CDR2 YYEKEE (reference sequence). The CDR3 extends over 16 amino acids. V was cut by 5 bases and J by 6 bases, with 23 bases left in between. CDR3 protein: CASSYFGGGGVSEAFF. CDR3 nucleotides: TGTGCCAGCAGTTACTTTGGGGGAGGGGGGGTTTCTGAAGCTTTCTTT.